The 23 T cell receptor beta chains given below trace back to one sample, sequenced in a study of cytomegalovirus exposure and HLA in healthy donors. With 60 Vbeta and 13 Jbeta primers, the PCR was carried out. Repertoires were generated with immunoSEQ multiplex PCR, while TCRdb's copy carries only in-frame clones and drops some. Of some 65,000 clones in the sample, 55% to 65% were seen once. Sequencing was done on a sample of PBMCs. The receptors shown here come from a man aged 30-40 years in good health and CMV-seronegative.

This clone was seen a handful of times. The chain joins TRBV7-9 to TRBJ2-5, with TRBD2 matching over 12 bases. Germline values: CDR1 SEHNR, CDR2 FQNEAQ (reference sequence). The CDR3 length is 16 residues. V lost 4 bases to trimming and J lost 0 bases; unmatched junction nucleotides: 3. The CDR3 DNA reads TGTGCCAGCAGCTCCGGGACTAGCGGGTACCAAGAGACCCAGTACTTC. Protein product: CASSSGTSGYQETQYF.

CDR3 DNA sequence: TGTGCCAGCAGCCAAGAACAGGGAACCCAGTACTTC. This encodes CASSQEQGTQYF. The chain carries TRBV4-2 and TRBJ2-5; TRBD1 might be the D (6 bases). This CDR3 region has 12 residues. V lost 0 bases and J lost 8, with 7 bases in between. Germline CDR1 reads LGHNA; CDR2 reads YNFKEQ.

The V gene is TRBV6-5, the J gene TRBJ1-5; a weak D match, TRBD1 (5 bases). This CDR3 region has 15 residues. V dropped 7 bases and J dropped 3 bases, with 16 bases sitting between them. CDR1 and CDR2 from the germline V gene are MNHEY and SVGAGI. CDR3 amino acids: CASTMSGGPNQPQHF. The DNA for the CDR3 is TGTGCCAGCACAATGTCGGGGGGACCCAATCAGCCCCAGCATTTT.

The CDR3 loop reads CASSQDKGAFSGANVLTF. CDR3 nucleotides: TGTGCCAGCAGCCAAGATAAGGGGGCCTTTTCTGGGGCCAACGTCCTGACTTTC. The V call is TRBV14, the J call TRBJ2-6; 7 positions agree with TRBD1. V lost 0 bases to trimming and J lost 1 base; unmatched junction nucleotides: 6. The CDR3 sequence is 18 residues long. Germline CDR1 reads SGHDN; CDR2 reads FVKESK.

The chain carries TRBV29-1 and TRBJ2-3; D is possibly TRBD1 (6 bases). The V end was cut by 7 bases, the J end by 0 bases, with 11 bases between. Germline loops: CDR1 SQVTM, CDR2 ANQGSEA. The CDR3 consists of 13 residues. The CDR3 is CSGLQGSTDTQYF. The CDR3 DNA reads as TGCAGCGGCCTGCAGGGGAGCACAGATACGCAGTATTTT.

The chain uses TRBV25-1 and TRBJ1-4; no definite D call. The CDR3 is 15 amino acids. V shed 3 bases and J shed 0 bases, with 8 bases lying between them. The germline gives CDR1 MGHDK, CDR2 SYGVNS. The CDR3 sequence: CASSDGVATNEKLFF. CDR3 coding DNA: TGTGCCAGCAGTGACGGAGTTGCAACTAATGAAAAACTGTTTTTT. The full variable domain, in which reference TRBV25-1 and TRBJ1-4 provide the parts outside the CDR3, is EADIYQTPRYLVIGTGKKITLECSQTMGHDKMYWYQQDPGMELHLIHYSYGVNSTEKGDLSSESTVSRIRTEHFPLTLESARPSHTSQYLCASSDGVATNEKLFFGSGTQLSVL.

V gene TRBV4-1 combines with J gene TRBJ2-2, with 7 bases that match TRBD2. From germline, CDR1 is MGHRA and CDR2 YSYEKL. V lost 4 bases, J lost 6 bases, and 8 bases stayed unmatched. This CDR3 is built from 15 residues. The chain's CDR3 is CASSPQNAGAGELFF. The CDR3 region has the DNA TGCGCCAGCAGCCCCCAAAATGCGGGGGCCGGGGAGCTGTTTTTT.

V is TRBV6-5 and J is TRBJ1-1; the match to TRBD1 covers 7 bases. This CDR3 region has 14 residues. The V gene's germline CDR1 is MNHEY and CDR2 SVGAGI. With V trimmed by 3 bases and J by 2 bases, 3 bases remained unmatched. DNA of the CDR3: TGTGCCAGCAGTTATAACAGGGGCAACACTGAAGCTTTCTTT. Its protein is CASSYNRGNTEAFF.

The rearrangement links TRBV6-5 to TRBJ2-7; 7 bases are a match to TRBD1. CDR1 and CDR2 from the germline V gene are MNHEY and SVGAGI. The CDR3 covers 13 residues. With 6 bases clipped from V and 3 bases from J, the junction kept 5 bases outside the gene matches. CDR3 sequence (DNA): TGTGCCAGCAGCCTTGACAGGGACTACGAGCAGTACTTC. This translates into CASSLDRDYEQYF.

The CDR3 region is CASSPTGSYEQYF. In DNA form, the CDR3 reads TGTGCCAGCAGCCCCACAGGGAGCTACGAGCAGTACTTC. The V and J genes are TRBV7-9 and TRBJ2-7; possible D gene TRBD1, 6 bases. CDR1 and CDR2 (germline): SEHNR, FQNEAQ (reference sequence). V dropped 5 bases and J dropped 3 bases, with 11 bases sitting between them. The CDR3 spans 13 residues.

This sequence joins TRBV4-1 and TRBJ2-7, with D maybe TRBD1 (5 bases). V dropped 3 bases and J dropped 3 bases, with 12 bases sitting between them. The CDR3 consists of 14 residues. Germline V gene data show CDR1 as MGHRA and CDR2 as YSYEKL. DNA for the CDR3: TGCGCCAGCAGCCAGTCAACAGGTGGCTACGAGCAGTACTTC. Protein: CASSQSTGGYEQYF.

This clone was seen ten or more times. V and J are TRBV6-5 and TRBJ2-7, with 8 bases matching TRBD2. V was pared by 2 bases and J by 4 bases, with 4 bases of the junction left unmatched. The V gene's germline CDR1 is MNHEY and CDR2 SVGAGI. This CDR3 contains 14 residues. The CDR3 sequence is CASSYDASGYEQYF. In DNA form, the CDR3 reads TGTGCCAGCAGTTACGACGCTAGCGGGTACGAGCAGTACTTC.

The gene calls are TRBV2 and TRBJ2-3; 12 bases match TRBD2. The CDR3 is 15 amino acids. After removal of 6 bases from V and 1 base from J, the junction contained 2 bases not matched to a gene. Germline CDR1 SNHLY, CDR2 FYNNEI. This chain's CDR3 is CASRRLAGGTDTQYF. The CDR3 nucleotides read TGTGCCAGCAGAAGACTAGCGGGGGGCACAGATACGCAGTATTTT. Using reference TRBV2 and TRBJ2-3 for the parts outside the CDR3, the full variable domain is EPEVTQTPSHQVTQMGQEVILRCVPISNHLYFYWYRQILGQKVEFLVSFYNNEISEKSEIFDDQFSVERPDGSNFTLKIRSTKLEDSAMYFCASRRLAGGTDTQYFGPGTRLTVL.

The CDR3: CASSLVDSTGELFF. The CDR3 DNA is TGCGCCAGCAGCTTGGTAGACTCAACCGGGGAGCTGTTTTTT. The chain links TRBV5-1 to TRBJ2-2; D is unresolved. Trimming removed 0 bases from V and 5 bases from J, with 8 bases in between. Germline V CDR1 and CDR2: SGHRS, YFSETQ. The CDR3 sequence is 14 residues long.

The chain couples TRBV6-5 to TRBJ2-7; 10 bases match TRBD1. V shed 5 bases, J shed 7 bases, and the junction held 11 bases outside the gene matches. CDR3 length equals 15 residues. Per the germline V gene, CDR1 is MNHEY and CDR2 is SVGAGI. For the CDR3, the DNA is TGTGCCAGCAGTAGGGGGGGACAGGGGACTCGGGAGCAGTACTTC. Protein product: CASSRGGQGTREQYF.

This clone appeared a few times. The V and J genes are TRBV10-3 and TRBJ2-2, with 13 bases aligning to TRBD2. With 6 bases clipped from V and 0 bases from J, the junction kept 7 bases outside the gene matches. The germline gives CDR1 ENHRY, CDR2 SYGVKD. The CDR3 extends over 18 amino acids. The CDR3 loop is CAIRLGLAGYPNTGELFF. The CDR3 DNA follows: TGTGCCATCAGGCTGGGACTAGCGGGGTACCCGAACACCGGGGAGCTGTTTTTT.

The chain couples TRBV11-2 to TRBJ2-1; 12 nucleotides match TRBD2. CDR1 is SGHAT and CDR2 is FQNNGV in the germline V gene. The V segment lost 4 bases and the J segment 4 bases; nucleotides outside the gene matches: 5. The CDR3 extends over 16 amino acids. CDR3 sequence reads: CASSSSTSGGYNEQFF. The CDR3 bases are TGTGCCAGCAGCTCCTCGACTAGCGGGGGATACAATGAGCAGTTCTTC.

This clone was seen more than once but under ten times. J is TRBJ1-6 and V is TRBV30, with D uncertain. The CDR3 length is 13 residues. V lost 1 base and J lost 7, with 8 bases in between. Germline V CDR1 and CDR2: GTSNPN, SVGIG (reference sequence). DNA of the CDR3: TGTGCCTGGAGTGAACAGACCAATTCACCCCTCCACTTT. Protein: CAWSEQTNSPLHF.

In nucleotides, the CDR3 is TGTGCCAGCCCCCCGGGACAGGGGATTGGCTACACCTTC. Translating gives CASPPGQGIGYTF. The chain links TRBV6-1 to TRBJ1-2; 10 bases agree with TRBD1. The CDR3 length is 13 residues. V trimming: 8 bases; J trimming: 7 bases; junction bases outside the gene matches: 7. Germline V lookup: CDR1 MNHNS, CDR2 SASEGT.

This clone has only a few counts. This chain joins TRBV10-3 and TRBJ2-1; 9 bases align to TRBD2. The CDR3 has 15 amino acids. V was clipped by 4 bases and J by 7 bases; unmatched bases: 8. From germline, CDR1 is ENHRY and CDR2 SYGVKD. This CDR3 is CAISASGGLLNEQFF. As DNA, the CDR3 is TGTGCCATCAGTGCAAGCGGGGGGCTTCTAAATGAGCAGTTCTTC.

CDR3 amino acids: CASSPTTGITEAFF. In nucleotides, the CDR3 is TGTGCCAGCAGTCCCACCACAGGGATCACTGAAGCTTTCTTT. V is TRBV25-1 and J is TRBJ1-1; perhaps TRBD1 as D (6 bases). CDR1 MGHDK and CDR2 SYGVNS come from the germline V gene. This CDR3 contains 14 residues. Trimming shortened V by 5 bases and J by 4 bases, and 14 bases separated the two germline ends.

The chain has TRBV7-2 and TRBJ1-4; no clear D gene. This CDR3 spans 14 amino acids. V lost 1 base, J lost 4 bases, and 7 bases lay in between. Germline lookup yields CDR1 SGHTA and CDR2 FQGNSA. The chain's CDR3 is CASSLVPSNEKLFF. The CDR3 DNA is TGTGCCAGCAGCTTAGTACCGAGTAATGAAAAACTGTTTTTT.

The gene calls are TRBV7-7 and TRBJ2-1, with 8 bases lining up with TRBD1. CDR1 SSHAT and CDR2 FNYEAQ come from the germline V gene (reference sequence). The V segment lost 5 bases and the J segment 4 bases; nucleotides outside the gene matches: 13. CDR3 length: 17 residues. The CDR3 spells CASSPSTGTGAYNEQFF. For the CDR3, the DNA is TGTGCCAGCAGCCCATCCACCGGGACAGGCGCGTACAATGAGCAGTTCTTC.